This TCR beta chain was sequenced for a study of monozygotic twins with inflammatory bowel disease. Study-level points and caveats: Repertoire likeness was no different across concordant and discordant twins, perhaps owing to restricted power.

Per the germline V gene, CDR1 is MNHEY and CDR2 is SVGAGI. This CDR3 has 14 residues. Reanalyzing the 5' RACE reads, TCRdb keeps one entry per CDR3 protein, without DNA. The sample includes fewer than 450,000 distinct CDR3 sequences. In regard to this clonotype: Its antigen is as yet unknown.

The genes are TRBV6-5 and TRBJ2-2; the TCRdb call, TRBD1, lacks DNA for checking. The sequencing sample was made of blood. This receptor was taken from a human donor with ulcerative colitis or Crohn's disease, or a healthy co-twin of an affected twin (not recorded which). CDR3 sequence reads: CASSYNRDTGELFF.